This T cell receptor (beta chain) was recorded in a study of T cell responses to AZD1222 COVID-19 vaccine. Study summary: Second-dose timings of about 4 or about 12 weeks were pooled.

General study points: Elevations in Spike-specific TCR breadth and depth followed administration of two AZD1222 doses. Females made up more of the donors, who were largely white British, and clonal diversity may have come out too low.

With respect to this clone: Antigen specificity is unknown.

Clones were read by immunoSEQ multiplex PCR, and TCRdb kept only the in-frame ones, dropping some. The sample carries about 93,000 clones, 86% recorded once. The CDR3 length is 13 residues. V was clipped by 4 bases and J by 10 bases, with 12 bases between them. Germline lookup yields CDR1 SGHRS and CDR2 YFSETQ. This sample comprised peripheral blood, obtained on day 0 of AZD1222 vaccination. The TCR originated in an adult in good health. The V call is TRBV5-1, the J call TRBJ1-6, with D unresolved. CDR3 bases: TGCGCCAGCAGCCCCGACGCGTACTCACCCCTCCACTTT. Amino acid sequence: CASSPDAYSPLHF.